Below are 20 T cell receptor beta chains sequenced from a single sample in a study of graft-versus-host responses after intestinal transplantation. The data were produced by immunoSEQ multiplex PCR, yet TCRdb's version contains in-frame clones alone and is incomplete. The sample records approximately 81,000 clones, more than 75% being singletons. These receptors have no known antigen. The sample was unstimulated CD8+ T cells sorted from spleen or lymph node cells, taken before transplant. Source of these receptors: a human donor who was the organ donor for an intestinal transplant.

The rearrangement uses TRBV10-2 and TRBJ1-3; D is possibly TRBD1 (6 bases). Between the trimmed V and J ends, which lost 6 bases and 1 base, there was a span of 10 bases. From germline, CDR1 is WSHSY and CDR2 SAAADI. The CDR3 sequence is 14 residues long. The CDR3 bases are TGCGCCAGCAGAAGGACAGTTTCTGGAAACACCATATATTTT. Translation: CASRRTVSGNTIYF.

The genes are TRBV10-3 and TRBJ1-3; D is uncertain. V lost 11 bases, J lost 1 base, and 12 bases lay in between. This CDR3 is 13 amino acids long. In germline, CDR1 is ENHRY, CDR2 SYGVKD. CDR3: CALWDQSGNTIYF. The DNA of the CDR3 is TGTGCCTTATGGGATCAGTCTGGAAACACCATATATTTT.

This chain links TRBV6-1 with TRBJ1-5, with D uncertain. The CDR3 extends over 15 amino acids. Germline V gene sequence: CDR1 MNHNS, CDR2 SASEGT. Trimming pared 0 bases from V and 7 bases from J, leaving 13 bases between. CDR3 amino acids: CASSEAWRARQPQHF. The CDR3 DNA reads as TGTGCCAGCAGTGAAGCTTGGCGGGCAAGACAGCCCCAGCATTTT.

This clone was picked up a small number of times. This sequence joins TRBV7-9 and TRBJ1-4; D remains unclear. Germline CDR1 SEHNR, CDR2 FQNEAQ (reference sequence). The CDR3 has 13 amino acids. V gave up 2 bases and J gave up 4 bases, with 5 bases separating them. CDR3: CASSLRYNEKLFF. Here the CDR3 DNA reads TGTGCCAGCAGCTTACGCTATAATGAAAAACTGTTTTTT.

J is TRBJ1-2 and V is TRBV7-6, with D possibly TRBD1 on 5 matching bases. Trimming took off 5 bases at V and 8 bases at J, with 18 bases between the two ends. Germline V gene data show CDR1 as SGHVS and CDR2 as FNYEAQ. This CDR3 comprises 14 residues. Here the CDR3 reads CASSPSPQGQGYTF. CDR3 DNA: TGTGCCAGCAGCCCTAGCCCTCAGGGTCAAGGCTACACCTTC.

The rearrangement joins TRBV2 to TRBJ2-2, with D maybe TRBD2 (7 bases). The CDR3 length is 15 residues. Trimming stripped 4 bases from V and 3 bases from J, with 12 bases between. Looked up from germline, CDR1 is SNHLY and CDR2 is FYNNEI. In DNA form, the CDR3 reads TGTGCCAGCAGTGTTGGCGGGGGCGACACCGGGGAGCTGTTTTTT. Its translation: CASSVGGGDTGELFF. Looking up the rest from reference TRBV2 and TRBJ2-2 gives the full variable domain: EPEVTQTPSHQVTQMGQEVILRCVPISNHLYFYWYRQILGQKVEFLVSFYNNEISEKSEIFDDQFSVERPDGSNFTLKIRSTKLEDSAMYFCASSVGGGDTGELFFGEGSRLTVL.

The chain is built from TRBV20-1 and TRBJ2-7; D gene ambiguous. In germline, CDR1 is DFQATT, CDR2 SNEGSKA (reference sequence). Trimming shortened V by 0 bases and J by 9 bases, and 6 bases separated the two germline ends. This CDR3 has 10 amino acids. The CDR3 region has the DNA TGCAGTGCTAGAGATGTGGGGCAGTACTTC. Amino acid sequence: CSARDVGQYF.

This chain joins TRBV6-4 and TRBJ2-3; no definite D call. The CDR3 spans 16 residues. The germline CDR1 and CDR2 sequences are MRHNA and SNTAGT. The V end was cut by 4 bases, the J end by 2 bases, with 16 bases between. This CDR3 reads CASSVGQENPTDTQYF. The DNA of the CDR3 is TGTGCCAGCAGTGTCGGGCAGGAGAACCCCACAGATACGCAGTATTTT.

As regards this clone: Other DNA sequences in the same sample also yield this CDR3. The genes are TRBV7-9 and TRBJ1-5; D is unresolved. V was shortened by 5 bases and J by 4 bases, with 6 bases between the two germline ends. Germline CDR1 and CDR2: SEHNR and FQNEAQ (reference sequence). The CDR3 runs to 12 residues. The CDR3 region has the DNA TGTGCCAGCAGCCTAGGGAATCAGCCCCAGCATTTT. Amino acid sequence: CASSLGNQPQHF.

The V and J genes are TRBV27 and TRBJ2-5; 7 nucleotides line up with TRBD1. The germline V gene encodes CDR1 MNHEY and CDR2 SMNVEV (reference sequence). This CDR3 has 15 amino acids. V shed 6 bases, J shed 5 bases, and the junction held 12 bases outside the gene matches. The CDR3 DNA sequence: TGTGCCAGCAGAGGATCAGGGGGTGGTCGGGAGACCCAGTACTTC. This translates into CASRGSGGGRETQYF.

J is TRBJ2-2 and V is TRBV7-6; 8 bases align to TRBD1. Germline CDR1 and CDR2: SGHVS and FNYEAQ. V lost 5 bases to trimming and J lost 4 bases; unmatched junction nucleotides: 9. The CDR3 extends over 16 amino acids. The chain's CDR3 is CASSPRQGLGTGELFF. In DNA, the CDR3 is TGTGCCAGCAGCCCTAGACAGGGGTTGGGCACCGGGGAGCTGTTTTTT. The full variable domain, rest sourced from reference TRBV7-6 and TRBJ2-2, is GAGVSQSPRYKVTKRGQDVALRCDPISGHVSLYWYRQALGQGPEFLTYFNYEAQQDKSGLPNDRFSAERPEGSISTLTIQRTEQRDSAMYRCASSPRQGLGTGELFFGEGSRLTVL.

CDR3 DNA sequence: TGTGCCAGCAGCTTTTTCCTCTCGGACTGCGAAGCTTTCTTT. Its protein is CASSFFLSDCEAFF. This sequence joins TRBV5-6 and TRBJ1-1; no reliable D call. The length of the CDR3 is 14 residues. Germline V gives CDR1 SGHDT, CDR2 YYEEEE. With 2 bases removed from V and 8 bases from J, the gap between germline ends came to 16 bases.

The V and J genes are TRBV6-1 and TRBJ1-1; tentative D call: TRBD1 (5 bases). CDR1 and CDR2 (germline): MNHNS, SASEGT. V lost 2 bases and J lost 0, with 10 bases in between. There are 15 residues in the CDR3. The CDR3 protein is CASSEWGPMNTEAFF. CDR3 nucleotide sequence: TGTGCCAGCAGTGAATGGGGCCCCATGAACACTGAAGCTTTCTTT.

This chain uses TRBV6-1 with TRBJ2-5; D tentatively reads TRBD1 or TRBD2 (6 bases each). The assigned J gene may be wrong: the sequence end matches TRBJ2-7 better. The CDR3 contains 18 residues. Germline CDR1 and CDR2: MNHNS and SASEGT. CDR3 DNA sequence: TGTGCCAGCAGTGAAGCTCGTGGAGGGGGAGTTCCAAGGGGCGAGCAGTACTTC. Protein: CASSEARGGGVPRGEQYF.

The chain combines TRBV6-4 with TRBJ2-3, with 7 positions matching TRBD1. Germline V lookup: CDR1 MRHNA, CDR2 SNTAGT. V trimming: 0 bases; J trimming: 5 bases; junction bases outside the gene matches: 5. The CDR3 has 15 amino acids. The CDR3: CASSDSYRGIDTQYF. The CDR3 coding sequence is TGTGCCAGCAGTGACTCCTACAGGGGAATAGATACGCAGTATTTT.

The genes are TRBV19 and TRBJ1-1; 9 bases agree with TRBD1. This CDR3 is built from 14 residues. V was pared by 5 bases and J by 5 bases, with 6 bases of the junction left unmatched. The germline CDR1 and CDR2 sequences are LNHDA and SQIVND (reference sequence). This chain's CDR3 is CASSFWTGATEAFF. The CDR3 nucleotides are TGTGCCAGTAGTTTTTGGACAGGGGCTACTGAAGCTTTCTTT.

The chain combines TRBV18 with TRBJ2-5; D gene ambiguous. This CDR3 region has 11 residues. The germline gives CDR1 KGHSH, CDR2 LQKENI. Trimming removed 5 bases from V and 3 bases from J, with 4 bases in between. The CDR3 nucleotides read TGTGCCAGCTCATCTGAAGAGACCCAGTACTTC. Protein product: CASSSEETQYF. Filled out from reference TRBV18 and TRBJ2-5, the complete variable domain reads NAGVMQNPRHLVRRRGQEARLRCSPMKGHSHVYWYRQLPEEGLKFMVYLQKENIIDESGMPKERFSAEFPKEGPSILRIQQVVRGDSAAYFCASSSEETQYFGPGTRLLVL.

This clone was seen only a few times. The chain employs TRBV28 and TRBJ2-7; TRBD1 might be the D (6 bases). Per germline, CDR1 MDHEN and CDR2 SYDVKM. Trimming removed 6 bases at V and 6 bases at J, with 18 bases between. This CDR3 comprises 14 residues. CDR3 sequence (DNA): TGTGCCAGCAGCTATTCAAAGGGGGTACGCGAGCAGTACTTC. Encoded protein: CASSYSKGVREQYF.

The chain joins TRBV27 to TRBJ2-1, with 11 bases aligning to TRBD1. CDR3 length: 14 residues. Germline CDR1 is MNHEY and CDR2 is SMNVEV (reference sequence). J lost 9 bases, V lost 8 bases, and 9 bases had no gene match. This CDR3 reads CASRTGGGWSEQFF. CDR3 bases: TGTGCCAGCCGGACAGGGGGCGGTTGGAGTGAGCAGTTCTTC.

V is TRBV9 and J is TRBJ2-1, with TRBD1 matching over 9 bases. Germline assignment: CDR1 SGDLS and CDR2 YYNGEE. J was trimmed by 8 bases and V by 0 bases; bases with no gene match: 3. The CDR3 is 14 residues long. This CDR3 reads CASSVAGQGDEQFF. The CDR3 nucleotides are TGTGCCAGCAGCGTAGCGGGACAGGGCGATGAGCAGTTCTTC.